This TCR beta chain was captured by sequencing in a study of T cell responses to AZD1222 COVID-19 vaccine. Study-wide points: The study reported that nearly half of spike-specific TCRs target unmutated variant regions.

Assay: immunoSEQ multiplex PCR; the TCRdb copy retains only in-frame clones and omits some. Of 150,000 to 200,000 clones listed, roughly 92% were seen once; the top ten hold approximately 0.58%. Concerning this clone itself: No antigen is known for it.

The sample consisted of peripheral blood, taken on day 0 of AZD1222 vaccination. The sequence derives from an adult in good health.

The CDR3 is CASSPNSVEQFF. CDR3 sequence (DNA): TGTGCCAGCTCACCGAACTCGGTTGAGCAGTTCTTC. The genes are TRBV18 and TRBJ2-1, with unresolved D. The ends were cut back, 3 bases at V and 9 bases at J, with 9 bases in the middle. The CDR3 has 12 amino acids. Germline loops: CDR1 KGHSH, CDR2 LQKENI.